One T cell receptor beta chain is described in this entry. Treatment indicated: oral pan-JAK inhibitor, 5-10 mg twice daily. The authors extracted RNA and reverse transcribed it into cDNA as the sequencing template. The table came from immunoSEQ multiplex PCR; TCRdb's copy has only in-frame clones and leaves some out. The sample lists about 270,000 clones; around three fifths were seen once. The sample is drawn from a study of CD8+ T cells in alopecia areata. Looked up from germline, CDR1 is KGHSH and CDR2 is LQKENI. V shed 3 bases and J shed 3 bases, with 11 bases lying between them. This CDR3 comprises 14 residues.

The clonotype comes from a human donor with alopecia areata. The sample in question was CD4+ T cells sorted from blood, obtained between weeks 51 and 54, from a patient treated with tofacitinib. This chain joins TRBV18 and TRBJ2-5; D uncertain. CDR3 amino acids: CASSPKSQKETQYF. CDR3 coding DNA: TGTGCCAGCTCACCGAAGTCGCAGAAAGAGACCCAGTACTTC.